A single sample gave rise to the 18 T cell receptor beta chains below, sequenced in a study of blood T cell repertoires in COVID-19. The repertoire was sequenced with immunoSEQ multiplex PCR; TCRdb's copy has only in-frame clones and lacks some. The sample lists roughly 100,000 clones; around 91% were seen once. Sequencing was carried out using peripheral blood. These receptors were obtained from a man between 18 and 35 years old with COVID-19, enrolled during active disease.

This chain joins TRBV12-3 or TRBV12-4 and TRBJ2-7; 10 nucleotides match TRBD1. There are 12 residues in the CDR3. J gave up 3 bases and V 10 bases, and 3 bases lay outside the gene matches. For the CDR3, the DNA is TGTGCCATCCGGGACAGGGGCTACGAGCAGTACTTC. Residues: CAIRDRGYEQYF.

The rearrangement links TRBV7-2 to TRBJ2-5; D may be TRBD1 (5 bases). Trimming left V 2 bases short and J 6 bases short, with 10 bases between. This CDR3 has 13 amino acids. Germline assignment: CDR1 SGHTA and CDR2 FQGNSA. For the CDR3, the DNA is TGTGCCAGCAGCTTAAACAGGTCGAAGACCCAGTACTTC. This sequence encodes CASSLNRSKTQYF.

CDR3 coding DNA: TGTGCCAGCAGACCTAGCGGACGGTCCTACGAGCAGTACTTC. Protein sequence: CASRPSGRSYEQYF. The genes are TRBV6-2 or TRBV6-3 and TRBJ2-7, with 7 nucleotides matching TRBD2. The V and J ends lost 6 bases and 1 base, in that order; junction bases with no gene match: 6. Germline V CDR1 and CDR2: MNHEY, SVGEGT. The CDR3 totals 14 residues.

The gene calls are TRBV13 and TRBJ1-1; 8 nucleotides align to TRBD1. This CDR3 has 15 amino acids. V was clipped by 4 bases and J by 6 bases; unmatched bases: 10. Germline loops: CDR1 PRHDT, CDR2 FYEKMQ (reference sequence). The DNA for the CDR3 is TGTGCCAGCAGCTCCTCGGGACAGGTAGATCCTGAAGCTTTCTTT. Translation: CASSSSGQVDPEAFF.

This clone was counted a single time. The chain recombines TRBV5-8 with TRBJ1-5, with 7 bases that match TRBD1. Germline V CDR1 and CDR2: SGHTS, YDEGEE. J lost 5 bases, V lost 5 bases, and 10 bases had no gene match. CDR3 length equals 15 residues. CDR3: CASSTGVARDQPQHF. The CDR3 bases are TGTGCCAGCAGTACAGGGGTCGCGAGGGATCAGCCCCAGCATTTT.

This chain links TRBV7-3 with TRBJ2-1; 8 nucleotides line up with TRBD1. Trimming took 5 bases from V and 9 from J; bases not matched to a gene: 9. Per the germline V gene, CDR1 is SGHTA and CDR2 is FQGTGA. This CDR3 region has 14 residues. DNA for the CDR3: TGTGCCAGCAGCAGAGGACAGGGAAGAAGTGAGCAGTTCTTC. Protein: CASSRGQGRSEQFF.

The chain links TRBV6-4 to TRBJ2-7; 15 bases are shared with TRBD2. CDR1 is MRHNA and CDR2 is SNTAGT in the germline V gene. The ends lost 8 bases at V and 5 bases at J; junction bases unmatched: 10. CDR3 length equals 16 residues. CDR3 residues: CASLPGLAGGMHEQYF. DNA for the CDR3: TGTGCCAGCCTACCGGGACTAGCGGGAGGAATGCACGAGCAGTACTTC.

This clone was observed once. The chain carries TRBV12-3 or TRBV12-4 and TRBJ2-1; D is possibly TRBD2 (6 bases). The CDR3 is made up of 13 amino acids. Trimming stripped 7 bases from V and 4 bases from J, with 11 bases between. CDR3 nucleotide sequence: TGTGCCAGCATCGGGGGAGGTTACAATGAGCAGTTCTTC. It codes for CASIGGGYNEQFF.

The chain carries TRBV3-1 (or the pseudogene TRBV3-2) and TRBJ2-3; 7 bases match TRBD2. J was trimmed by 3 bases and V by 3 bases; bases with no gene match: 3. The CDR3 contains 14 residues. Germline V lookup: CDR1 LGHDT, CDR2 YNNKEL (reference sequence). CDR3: CASSHTGGTDTQYF. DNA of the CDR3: TGTGCCAGCAGCCACACGGGAGGAACAGATACGCAGTATTTT.

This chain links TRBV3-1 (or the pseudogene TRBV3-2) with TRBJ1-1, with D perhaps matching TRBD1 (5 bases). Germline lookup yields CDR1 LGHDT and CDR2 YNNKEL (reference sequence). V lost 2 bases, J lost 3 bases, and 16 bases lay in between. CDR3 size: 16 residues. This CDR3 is CASSQRRGGRDTEAFF. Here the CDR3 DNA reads TGTGCCAGCAGCCAAAGAAGGGGAGGGCGCGACACTGAAGCTTTCTTT.

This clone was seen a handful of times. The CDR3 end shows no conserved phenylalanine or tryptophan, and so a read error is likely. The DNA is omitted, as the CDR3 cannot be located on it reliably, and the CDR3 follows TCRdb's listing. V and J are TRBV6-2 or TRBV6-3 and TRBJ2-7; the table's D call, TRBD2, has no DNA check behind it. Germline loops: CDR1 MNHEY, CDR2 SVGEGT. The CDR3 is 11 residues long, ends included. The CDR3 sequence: CASSYTSGSLG.

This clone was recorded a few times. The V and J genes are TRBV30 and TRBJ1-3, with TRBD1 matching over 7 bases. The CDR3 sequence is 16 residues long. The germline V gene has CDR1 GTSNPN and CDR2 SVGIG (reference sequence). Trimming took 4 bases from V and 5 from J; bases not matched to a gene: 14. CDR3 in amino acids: CAWKDARAGQRNTIYF. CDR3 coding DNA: TGTGCCTGGAAGGACGCCCGTGCGGGACAGAGAAACACCATATATTTT.

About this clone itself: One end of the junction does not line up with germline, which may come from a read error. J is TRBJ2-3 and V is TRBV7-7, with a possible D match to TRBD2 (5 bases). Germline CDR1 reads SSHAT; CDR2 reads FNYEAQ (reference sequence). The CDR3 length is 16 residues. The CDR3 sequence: CASSPGSSGPTDTQYF. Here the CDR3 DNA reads TGTGCTAGCAGCCCGGGAAGCTCTGGGCCCACAGATACGCAGTATTTT.

Written as DNA, the CDR3 is TGTGCCTGGACTCGAAAGGACAGCCTCTCCTACGAGCAGTACTTC. It translates to CAWTRKDSLSYEQYF. The chain carries TRBV30 and TRBJ2-7, with D maybe TRBD1 (6 bases). Trimming took off 4 bases at V and 0 bases at J, with 16 bases between the two ends. Germline V gives CDR1 GTSNPN, CDR2 SVGIG (reference sequence). This CDR3 is built from 15 residues.

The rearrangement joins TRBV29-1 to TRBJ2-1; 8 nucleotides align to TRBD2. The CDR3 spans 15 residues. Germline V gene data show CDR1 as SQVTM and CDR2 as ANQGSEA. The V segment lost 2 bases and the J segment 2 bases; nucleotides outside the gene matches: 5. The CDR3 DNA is TGCAGCGTTGAAACTAGCGGACAGACCTACAATGAGCAGTTCTTC. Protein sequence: CSVETSGQTYNEQFF.

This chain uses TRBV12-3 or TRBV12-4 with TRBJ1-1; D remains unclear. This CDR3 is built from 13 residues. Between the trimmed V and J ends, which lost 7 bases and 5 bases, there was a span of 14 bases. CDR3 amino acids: CASTVTAGTEAFF. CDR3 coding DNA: TGTGCCAGCACCGTGACGGCGGGAACTGAAGCTTTCTTT.

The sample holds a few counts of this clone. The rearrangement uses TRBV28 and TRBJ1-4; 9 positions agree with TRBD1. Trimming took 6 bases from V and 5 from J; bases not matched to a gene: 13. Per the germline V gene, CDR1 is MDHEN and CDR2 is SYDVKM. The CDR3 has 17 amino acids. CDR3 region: CASSSDRGTGYNEKLFF. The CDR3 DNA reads TGTGCCAGCAGCTCGGACAGGGGAACGGGGTACAATGAAAAACTGTTTTTT.

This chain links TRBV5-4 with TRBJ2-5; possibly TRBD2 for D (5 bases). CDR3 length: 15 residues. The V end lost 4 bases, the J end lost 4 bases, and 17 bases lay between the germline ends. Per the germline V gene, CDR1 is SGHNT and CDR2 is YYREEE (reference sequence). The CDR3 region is CASSRGGSVPETQYF. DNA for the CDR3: TGTGCCAGCAGCAGAGGAGGATCAGTTCCAGAGACCCAGTACTTC.